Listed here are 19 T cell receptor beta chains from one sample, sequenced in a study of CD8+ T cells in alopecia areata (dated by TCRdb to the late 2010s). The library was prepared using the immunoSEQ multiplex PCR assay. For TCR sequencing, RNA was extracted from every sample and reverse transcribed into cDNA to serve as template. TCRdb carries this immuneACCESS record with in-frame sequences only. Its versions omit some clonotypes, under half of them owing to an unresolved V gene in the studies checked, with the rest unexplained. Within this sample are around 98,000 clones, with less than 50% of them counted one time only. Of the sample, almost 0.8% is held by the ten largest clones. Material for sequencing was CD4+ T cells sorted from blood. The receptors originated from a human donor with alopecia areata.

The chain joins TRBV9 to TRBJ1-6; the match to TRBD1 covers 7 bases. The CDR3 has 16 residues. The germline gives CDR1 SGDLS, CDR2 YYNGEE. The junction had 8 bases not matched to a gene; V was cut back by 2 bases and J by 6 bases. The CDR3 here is CASSVGTTGANSPLHF. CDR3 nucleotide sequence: TGTGCCAGCAGCGTCGGGACCACAGGGGCTAATTCACCCCTCCACTTT.

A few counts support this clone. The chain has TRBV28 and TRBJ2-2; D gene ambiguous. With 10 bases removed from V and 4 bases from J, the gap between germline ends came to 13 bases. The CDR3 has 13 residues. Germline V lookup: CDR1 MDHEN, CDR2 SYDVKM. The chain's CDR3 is CATPSSATGELFF. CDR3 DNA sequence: TGTGCCACCCCATCGAGTGCCACCGGGGAGCTGTTTTTT.

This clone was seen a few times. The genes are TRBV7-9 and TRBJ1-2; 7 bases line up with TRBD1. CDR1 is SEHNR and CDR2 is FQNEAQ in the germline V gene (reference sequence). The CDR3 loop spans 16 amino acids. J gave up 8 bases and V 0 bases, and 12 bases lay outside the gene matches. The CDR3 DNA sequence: TGTGCCAGCAGCTTAGCCGGAACGACAGGGTTGGACGGCTACACCTTC. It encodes CASSLAGTTGLDGYTF.

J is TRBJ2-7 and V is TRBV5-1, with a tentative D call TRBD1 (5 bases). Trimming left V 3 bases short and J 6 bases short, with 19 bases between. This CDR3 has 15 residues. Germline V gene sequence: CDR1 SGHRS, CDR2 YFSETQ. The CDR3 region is CASSSYLRRTSEQYF. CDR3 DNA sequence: TGCGCCAGCAGCTCGTACCTTCGGCGGACAAGCGAGCAGTACTTC.

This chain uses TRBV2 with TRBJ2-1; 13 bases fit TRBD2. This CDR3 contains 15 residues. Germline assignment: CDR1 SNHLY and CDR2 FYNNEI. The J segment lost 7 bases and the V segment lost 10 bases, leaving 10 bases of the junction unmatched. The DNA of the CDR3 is TGTGCCACCGACTTCGGACTAGCGGGAGCTAATGAGCAGTTCTTC. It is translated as CATDFGLAGANEQFF.

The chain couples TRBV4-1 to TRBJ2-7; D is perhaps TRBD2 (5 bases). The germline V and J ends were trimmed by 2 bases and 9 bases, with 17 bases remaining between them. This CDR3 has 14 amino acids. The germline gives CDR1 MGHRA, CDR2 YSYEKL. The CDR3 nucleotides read TGCGCCAGCAGCCAATCTCTGGGGAGCCGCGGGCAGTACTTC. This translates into CASSQSLGSRGQYF.

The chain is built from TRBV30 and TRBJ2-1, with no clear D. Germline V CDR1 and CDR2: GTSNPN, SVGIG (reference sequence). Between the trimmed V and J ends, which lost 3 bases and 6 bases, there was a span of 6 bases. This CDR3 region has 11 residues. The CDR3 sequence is CAWSGINEQFF. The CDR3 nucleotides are TGTGCCTGGAGCGGCATCAATGAGCAGTTCTTC. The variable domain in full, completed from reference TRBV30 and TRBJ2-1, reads SQTIHQWPATLVQPVGSPLSLECTVEGTSNPNLYWYRQAAGRGLQLLFYSVGIGQISSEVPQNLSASRPQDRQFILSSKKLLLSDSGFYLCAWSGINEQFFGPGTRLTVL.

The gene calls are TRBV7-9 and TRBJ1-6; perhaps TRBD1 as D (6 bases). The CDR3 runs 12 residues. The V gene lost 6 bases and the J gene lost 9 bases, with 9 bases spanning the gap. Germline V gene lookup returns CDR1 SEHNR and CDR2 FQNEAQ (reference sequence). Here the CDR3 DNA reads TGTGCCAGCAGAGGAGGGGGTTCACCCCTCCACTTT. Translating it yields CASRGGGSPLHF.

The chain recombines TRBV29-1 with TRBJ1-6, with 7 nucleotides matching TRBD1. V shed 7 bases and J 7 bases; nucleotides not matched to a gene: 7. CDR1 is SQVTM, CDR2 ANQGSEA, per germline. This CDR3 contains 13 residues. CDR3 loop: CSARQGGNSPLHF. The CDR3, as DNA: TGCAGCGCCCGACAGGGCGGGAATTCACCCCTCCACTTT.

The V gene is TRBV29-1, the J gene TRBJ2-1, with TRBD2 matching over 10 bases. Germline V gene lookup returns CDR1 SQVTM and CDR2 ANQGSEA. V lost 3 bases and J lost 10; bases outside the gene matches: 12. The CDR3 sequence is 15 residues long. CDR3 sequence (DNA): TGCAGCGTTGATAGGGGTTCTAGCGGGGGCAGGGAGCAGTTCTTC. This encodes CSVDRGSSGGREQFF.

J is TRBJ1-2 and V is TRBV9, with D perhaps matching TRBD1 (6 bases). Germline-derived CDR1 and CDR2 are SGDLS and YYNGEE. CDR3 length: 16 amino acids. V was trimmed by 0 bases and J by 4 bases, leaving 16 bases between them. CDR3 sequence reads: CASSVEVRGAPYGYTF. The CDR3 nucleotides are TGTGCCAGCAGCGTAGAGGTTCGGGGGGCGCCCTATGGCTACACCTTC.

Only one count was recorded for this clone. DNA for the CDR3: TGCAGCGTTGTGGTCCTGGGGGTCAACACTGAAGCTTTCTTT. Protein sequence: CSVVVLGVNTEAFF. The chain recombines TRBV29-1 with TRBJ1-1; tentative D call: TRBD1 (5 bases). V was cut by 4 bases and J by 2 bases, with 14 bases left in between. The CDR3 sequence is 14 residues long. CDR1 and CDR2 from the germline V gene are SQVTM and ANQGSEA.

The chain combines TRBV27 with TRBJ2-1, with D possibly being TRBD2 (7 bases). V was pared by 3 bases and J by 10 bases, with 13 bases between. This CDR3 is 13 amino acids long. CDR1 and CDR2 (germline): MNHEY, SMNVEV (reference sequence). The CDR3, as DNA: TGTGCCAGCAGTTTGGAACCGGGGGGCGAGCAGTTCTTC. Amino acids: CASSLEPGGEQFF.

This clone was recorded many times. Here the CDR3 DNA reads TGTGCCAGCAGGGCCTCAGGGGTAGAGACCCAGTACTTC. Its translation is CASRASGVETQYF. The rearrangement links TRBV28 to TRBJ2-5; the D gene is possibly TRBD1 (6 bases). The germline V gene has CDR1 MDHEN and CDR2 SYDVKM. Trimming left V 6 bases short and J 4 bases short, with 12 bases between. The CDR3 is made up of 13 amino acids.

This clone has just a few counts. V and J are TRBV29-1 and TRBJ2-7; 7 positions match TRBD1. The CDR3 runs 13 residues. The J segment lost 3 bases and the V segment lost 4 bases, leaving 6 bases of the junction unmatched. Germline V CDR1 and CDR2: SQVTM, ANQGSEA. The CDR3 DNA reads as TGCAGCGTTGCCCTAGGGGGCAGCTACGAGCAGTACTTC. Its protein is CSVALGGSYEQYF.

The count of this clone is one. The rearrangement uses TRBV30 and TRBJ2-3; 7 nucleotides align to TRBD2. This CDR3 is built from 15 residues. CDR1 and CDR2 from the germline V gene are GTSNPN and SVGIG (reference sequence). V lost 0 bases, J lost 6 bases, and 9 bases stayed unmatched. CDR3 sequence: CAWSVGQGGVDTQYF. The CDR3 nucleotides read TGTGCCTGGAGTGTCGGGCAGGGAGGGGTTGATACGCAGTATTTT.

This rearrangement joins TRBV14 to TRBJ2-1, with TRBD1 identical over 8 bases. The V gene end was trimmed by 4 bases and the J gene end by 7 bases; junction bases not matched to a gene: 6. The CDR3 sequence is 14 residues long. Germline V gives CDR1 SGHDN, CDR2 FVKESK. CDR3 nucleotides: TGTGCCAGCAGCCGGGGACAGGTTGTGAATGAGCAGTTCTTC. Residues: CASSRGQVVNEQFF.

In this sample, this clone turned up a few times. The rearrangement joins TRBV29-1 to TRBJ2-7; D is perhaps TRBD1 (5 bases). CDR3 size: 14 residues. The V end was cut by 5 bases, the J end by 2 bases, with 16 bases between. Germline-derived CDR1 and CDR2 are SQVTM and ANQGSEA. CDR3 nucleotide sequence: TGCAGCGTTACAGACAGTGGGGTGGCCTACGAGCAGTACTTC. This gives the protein CSVTDSGVAYEQYF.

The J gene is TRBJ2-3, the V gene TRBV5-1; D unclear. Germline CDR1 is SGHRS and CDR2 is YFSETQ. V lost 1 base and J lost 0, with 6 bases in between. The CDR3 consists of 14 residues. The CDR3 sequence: CASSLSASTDTQYF. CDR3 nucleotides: TGCGCCAGCAGCTTGTCGGCCAGCACAGATACGCAGTATTTT.